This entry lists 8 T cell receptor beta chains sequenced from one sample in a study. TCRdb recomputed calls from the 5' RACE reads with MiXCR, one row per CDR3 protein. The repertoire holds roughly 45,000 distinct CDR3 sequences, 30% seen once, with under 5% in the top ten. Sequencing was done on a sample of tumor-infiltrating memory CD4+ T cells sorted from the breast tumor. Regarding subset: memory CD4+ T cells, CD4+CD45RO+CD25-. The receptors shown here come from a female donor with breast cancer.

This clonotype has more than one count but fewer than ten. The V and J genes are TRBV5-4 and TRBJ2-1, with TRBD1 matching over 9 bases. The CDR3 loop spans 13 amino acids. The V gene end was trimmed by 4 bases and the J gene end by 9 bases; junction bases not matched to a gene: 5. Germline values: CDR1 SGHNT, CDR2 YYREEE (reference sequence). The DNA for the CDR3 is TGTGCCAGCAGCCCGACAGGGGGGGGTGAGCAGTTCTTC. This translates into CASSPTGGGEQFF.

CDR3 residues: CASSIVVGDNEQFF. The CDR3 DNA sequence: TGTGCCAGTAGTATCGTAGTCGGGGACAATGAGCAGTTCTTC. This rearrangement joins TRBV19 to TRBJ2-1; perhaps TRBD2 as D (5 bases). The CDR3 is 14 residues long. With 3 bases removed from V and 5 bases from J, the gap between germline ends came to 11 bases. CDR1 and CDR2 from the germline V gene are LNHDA and SQIVND (reference sequence).

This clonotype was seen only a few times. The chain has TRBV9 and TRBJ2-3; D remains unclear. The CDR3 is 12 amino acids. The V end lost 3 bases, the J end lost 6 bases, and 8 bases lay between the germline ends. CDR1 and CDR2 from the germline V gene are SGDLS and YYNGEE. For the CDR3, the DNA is TGTGCCAGCAGCGATAAGCCCGATACGCAGTATTTT. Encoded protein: CASSDKPDTQYF. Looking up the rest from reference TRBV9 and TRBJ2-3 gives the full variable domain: DSGVTQTPKHLITATGQRVTLRCSPRSGDLSVYWYQQSLDQGLQFLIQYYNGEERAKGNILERFSAQQFPDLHSELNLSSLELGDSALYFCASSDKPDTQYFGPGTRLTVL.

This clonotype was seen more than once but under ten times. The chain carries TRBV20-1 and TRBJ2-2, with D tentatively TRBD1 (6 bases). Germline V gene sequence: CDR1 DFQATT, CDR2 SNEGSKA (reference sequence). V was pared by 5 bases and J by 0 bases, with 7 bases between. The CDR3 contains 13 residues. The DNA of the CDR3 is TGCAGTGCTTGGGACACGAACACCGGGGAGCTGTTTTTT. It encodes CSAWDTNTGELFF.

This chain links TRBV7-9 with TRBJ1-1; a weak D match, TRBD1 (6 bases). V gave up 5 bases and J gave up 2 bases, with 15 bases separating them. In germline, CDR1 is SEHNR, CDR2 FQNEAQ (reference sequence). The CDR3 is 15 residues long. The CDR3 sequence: CASSLGRTVNTEAFF. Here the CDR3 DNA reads TGTGCCAGCAGCCTAGGGAGGACAGTTAACACTGAAGCTTTCTTT.

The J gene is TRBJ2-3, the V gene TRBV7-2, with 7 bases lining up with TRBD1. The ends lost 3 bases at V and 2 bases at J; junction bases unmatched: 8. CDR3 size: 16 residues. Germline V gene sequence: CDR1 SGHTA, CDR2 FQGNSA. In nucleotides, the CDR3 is TGTGCCAGCAGCTTGGACAGGCCTCTAGTCACAGATACGCAGTATTTT. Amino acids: CASSLDRPLVTDTQYF.

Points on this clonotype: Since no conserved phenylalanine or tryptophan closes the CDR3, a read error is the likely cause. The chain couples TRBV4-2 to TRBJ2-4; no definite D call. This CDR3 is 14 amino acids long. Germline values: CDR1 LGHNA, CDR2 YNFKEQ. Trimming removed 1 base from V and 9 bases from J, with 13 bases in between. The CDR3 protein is CASSQVADVGIQYL. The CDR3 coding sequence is TGTGCCAGCAGCCAAGTTGCAGACGTTGGCATTCAGTACCTC.

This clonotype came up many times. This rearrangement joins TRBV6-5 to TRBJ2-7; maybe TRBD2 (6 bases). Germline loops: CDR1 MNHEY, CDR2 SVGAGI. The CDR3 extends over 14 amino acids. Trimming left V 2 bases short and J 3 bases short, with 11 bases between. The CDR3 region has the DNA TGTGCCAGCAGTTACAGGACGGGAGACTACGAGCAGTACTTC. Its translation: CASSYRTGDYEQYF.